The subject of this entry is one T cell receptor beta chain. CD45RA+ naive and CD45RA-negative memory subsets were separated from CD4+ cells. TCRdb's table, derived via immunoSEQ multiplex PCR, lists solely in-frame clones and lacks some. The profile shows a few million clones, approximately 93% of them singletons. These data are taken from a study of shared clonotypes between healthy human individuals. The sequence came from a young man in good health. Some clones in this sample may be carry-over from other donors' samples. Sequencing was carried out using naive CD4+ T cells from PBMCs. Noted subset: CD45RA+ positively selected.

DNA of the CDR3: TGTGCCAGCAGCTTTTCTAGCGGCACAGATACGCAGTATTTT. Protein sequence: CASSFSSGTDTQYF. The V call is TRBV11-2, the J call TRBJ2-3; D possibly corresponds to TRBD2 (6 bases). This CDR3 is 14 amino acids long. Trimming stripped 3 bases from V and 1 base from J, with 8 bases between. The germline CDR1 and CDR2 sequences are SGHAT and FQNNGV.